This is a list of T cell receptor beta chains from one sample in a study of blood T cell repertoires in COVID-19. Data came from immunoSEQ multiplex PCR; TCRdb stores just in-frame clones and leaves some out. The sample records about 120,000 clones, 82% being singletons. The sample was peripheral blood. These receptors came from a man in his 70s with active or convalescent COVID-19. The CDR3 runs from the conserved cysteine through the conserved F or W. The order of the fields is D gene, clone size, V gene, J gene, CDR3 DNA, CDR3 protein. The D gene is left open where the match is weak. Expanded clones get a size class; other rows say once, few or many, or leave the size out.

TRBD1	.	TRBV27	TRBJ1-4	TGTGCCAGCAGTAAAAAGGGACAGGGGGCATCTAATGAAAAACTGTTTTTT	CASSKKGQGASNEKLFF
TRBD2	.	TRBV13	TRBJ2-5	TGTGCCAGCACCCTGGGGGGGGAGGAGACCCAGTACTTC	CASTLGGEETQYF
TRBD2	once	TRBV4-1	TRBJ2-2	TGCGCCAGCAGCCAAGAATCGTCTACGGCGGGAGGCACCGGGGAGCTGTTTTTT	CASSQESSTAGGTGELFF
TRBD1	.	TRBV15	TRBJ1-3	TGTGCCACCAGCAGGACAAGAATTACAGGGGCGTCCGGAAACACCATATATTTT	CATSRTRITGASGNTIYF
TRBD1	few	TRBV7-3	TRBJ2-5	TGTGCCAGCAGCCCGACCGGGACAGGGTTACAAGAGACCCAGTACTTC	CASSPTGTGLQETQYF
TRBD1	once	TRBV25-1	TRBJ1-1	TGTGCCAGCAGTGAGGACAGGGGGCTCGAAACTGAAGCTTTCTTT	CASSEDRGLETEAFF
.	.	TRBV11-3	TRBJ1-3	TGTGCCAGCAGCTATACAGGGTCCTACTCTGGAAACACCATATATTTT	CASSYTGSYSGNTIYF
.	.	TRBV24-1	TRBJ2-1	TGTGCCACCCGAGGGTCTAACAATGAGCAGTTCTTC	CATRGSNNEQFF
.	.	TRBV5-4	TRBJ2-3	TGTGCCAGCAGCTCATGGGCTGAGCTTAGCACAGATACGCAGTATTTT	CASSSWAELSTDTQYF
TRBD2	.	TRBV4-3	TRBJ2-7	TGCGCCAGCAGCCAAGGGGTCGGGGGGGCTAGATACGAGCAGTACTTC	CASSQGVGGARYEQYF
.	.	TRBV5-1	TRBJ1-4	TGCGCCAGCAGCCTAAGGGGGATAACTAATGAAAAACTGTTTTTT	CASSLRGITNEKLFF
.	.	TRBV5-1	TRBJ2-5	TGCGCCAGCAGCTTCTTTAGCGGTCCTGAGCAAGAGACCCAGTACTTC	CASSFFSGPEQETQYF
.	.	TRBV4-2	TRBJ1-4	TGTGCCAGCAGCCAAGATTTATATGAAAAACTGTTTTTT	CASSQDLYEKLFF
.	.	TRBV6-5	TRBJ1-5	TGTGCCAGCCTCCGACAGACAAATAGCAATCAGCCCCAGCATTTT	CASLRQTNSNQPQHF
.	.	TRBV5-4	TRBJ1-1	TGTGCCAGCAGCTGGGGGGTGGGGCAGAACACTGAAGCTTTCTTT	CASSWGVGQNTEAFF
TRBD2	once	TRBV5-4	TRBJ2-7	TGTGCCAGCAGCCTGTTCGTCAGCGGGAGTATCTACGAGCAGTACTTC	CASSLFVSGSIYEQYF
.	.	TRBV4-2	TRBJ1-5	TGTGCCAGCAGCCAAGGGTACGGGTATGATCAGCCCCAGCATTTT	CASSQGYGYDQPQHF
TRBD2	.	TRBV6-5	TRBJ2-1	TGTGCCAGCAGAGAGGTTCTAGCGGCGATCAATGAGCAGTTCTTC	CASREVLAAINEQFF
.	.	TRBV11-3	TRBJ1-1	TGTGCCAGCAGCTTAGATAGAGCGTCAGAAGCTTTCTTT	CASSLDRASEAFF
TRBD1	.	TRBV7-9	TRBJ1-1	TGTGCCAGCAGCTCTTACAGGGGCCCTGAAGCTTTCTTT	CASSSYRGPEAFF
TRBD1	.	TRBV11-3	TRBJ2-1	TGTGCCAGCAGCTCACAGGGGGACAGGGGGTACAATGAGCAGTTCTTC	CASSSQGDRGYNEQFF
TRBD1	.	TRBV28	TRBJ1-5	TGTGCCAGCAGTTTGGAGGCCCCGGGACAGGGTAATCAGCCCCAGCATTTT	CASSLEAPGQGNQPQHF
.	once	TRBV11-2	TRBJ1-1	TGTGCCAGCAGCTTAGTGGTGCCCAGGGGGAACACTGAAGCTTTCTTT	CASSLVVPRGNTEAFF
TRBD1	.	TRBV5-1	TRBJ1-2	TGCGCCAGCAGTCCCGGGACAGGGCTGGACGGCTACACCTTC	CASSPGTGLDGYTF